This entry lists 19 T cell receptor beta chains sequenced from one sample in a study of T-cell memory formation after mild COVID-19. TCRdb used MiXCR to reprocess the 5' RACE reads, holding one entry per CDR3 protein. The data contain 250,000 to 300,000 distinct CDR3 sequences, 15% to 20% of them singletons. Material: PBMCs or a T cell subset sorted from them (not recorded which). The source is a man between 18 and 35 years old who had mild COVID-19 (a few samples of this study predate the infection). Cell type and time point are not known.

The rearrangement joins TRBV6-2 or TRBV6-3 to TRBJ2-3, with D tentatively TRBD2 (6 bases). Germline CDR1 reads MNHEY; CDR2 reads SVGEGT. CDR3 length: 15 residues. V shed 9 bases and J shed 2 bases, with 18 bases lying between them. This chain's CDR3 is CASGGYGEYTDTQYF. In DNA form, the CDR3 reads TGTGCCAGTGGAGGGTATGGAGAGTACACAGATACGCAGTATTTT.

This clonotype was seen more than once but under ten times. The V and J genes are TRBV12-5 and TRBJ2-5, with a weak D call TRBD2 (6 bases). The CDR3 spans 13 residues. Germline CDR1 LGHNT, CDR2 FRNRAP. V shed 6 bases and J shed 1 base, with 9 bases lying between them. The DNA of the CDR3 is TGTGCTAGTGGCCCCGGGGGCCAAGAGACCCAGTACTTC. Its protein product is CASGPGGQETQYF.

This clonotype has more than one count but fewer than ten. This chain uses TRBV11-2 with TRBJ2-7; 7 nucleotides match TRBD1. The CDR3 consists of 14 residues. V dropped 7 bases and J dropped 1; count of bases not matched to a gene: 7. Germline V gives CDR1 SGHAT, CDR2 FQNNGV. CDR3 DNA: TGTGCCAGCACCGGACAGGAGACGTCCTACGAGCAGTACTTC. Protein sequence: CASTGQETSYEQYF.

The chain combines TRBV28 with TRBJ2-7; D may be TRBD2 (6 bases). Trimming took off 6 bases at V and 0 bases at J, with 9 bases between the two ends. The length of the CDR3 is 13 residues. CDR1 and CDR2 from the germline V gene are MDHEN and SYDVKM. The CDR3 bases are TGTGCCAGCAGAGACGGGGGCTCCTACGAGCAGTACTTC. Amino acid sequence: CASRDGGSYEQYF.

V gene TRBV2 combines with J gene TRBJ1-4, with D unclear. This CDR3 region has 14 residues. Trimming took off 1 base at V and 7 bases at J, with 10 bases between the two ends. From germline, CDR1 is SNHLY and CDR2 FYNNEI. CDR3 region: CASSEVIGPEKLFF. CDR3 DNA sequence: TGTGCCAGCAGTGAAGTGATAGGGCCTGAAAAACTGTTTTTT.

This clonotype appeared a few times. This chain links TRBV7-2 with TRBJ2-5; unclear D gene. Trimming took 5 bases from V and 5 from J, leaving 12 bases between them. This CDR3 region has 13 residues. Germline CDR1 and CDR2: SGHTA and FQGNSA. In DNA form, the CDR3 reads TGTGCCAGCAGCCCCCGCCAGTGGGAGACCCAGTACTTC. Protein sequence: CASSPRQWETQYF.

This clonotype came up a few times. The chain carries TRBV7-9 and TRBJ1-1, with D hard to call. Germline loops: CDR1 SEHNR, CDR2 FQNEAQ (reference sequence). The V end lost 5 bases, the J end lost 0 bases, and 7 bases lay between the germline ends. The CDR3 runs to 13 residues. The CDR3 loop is CASSGVLNTEAFF. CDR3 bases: TGTGCCAGCAGCGGCGTATTGAACACTGAAGCTTTCTTT.

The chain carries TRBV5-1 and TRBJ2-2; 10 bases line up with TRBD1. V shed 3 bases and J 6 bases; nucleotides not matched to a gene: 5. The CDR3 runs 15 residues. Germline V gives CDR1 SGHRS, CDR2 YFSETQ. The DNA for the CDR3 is TGCGCCAGCAGCTCCGGACAGGGGGAATCCGGGGAGCTGTTTTTT. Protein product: CASSSGQGESGELFF.

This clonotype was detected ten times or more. CDR3 sequence reads: CASSLYGGNTEAFF. The CDR3 coding sequence is TGCGCCAGCAGCTTATACGGGGGCAACACTGAAGCTTTCTTT. The V gene is TRBV5-1, the J gene TRBJ1-1; D is possibly TRBD1 (6 bases). V lost 2 bases to trimming and J lost 2 bases, with 10 bases between them. Germline loops: CDR1 SGHRS, CDR2 YFSETQ. CDR3 length: 14 amino acids.

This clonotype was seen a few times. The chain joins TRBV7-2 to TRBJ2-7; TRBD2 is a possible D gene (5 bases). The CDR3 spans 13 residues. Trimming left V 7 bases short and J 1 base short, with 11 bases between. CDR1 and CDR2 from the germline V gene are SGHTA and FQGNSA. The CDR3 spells CASTTGLSYEQYF. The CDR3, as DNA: TGTGCCAGCACCACGGGGTTGTCCTACGAGCAGTACTTC.

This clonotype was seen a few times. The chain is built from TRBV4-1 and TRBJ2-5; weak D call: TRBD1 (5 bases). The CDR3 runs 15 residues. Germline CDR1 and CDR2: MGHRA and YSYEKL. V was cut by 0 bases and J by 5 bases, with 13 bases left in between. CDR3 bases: TGCGCCAGCAGCCAAGATTGGCAGGGTGGGGAGACCCAGTACTTC. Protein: CASSQDWQGGETQYF.

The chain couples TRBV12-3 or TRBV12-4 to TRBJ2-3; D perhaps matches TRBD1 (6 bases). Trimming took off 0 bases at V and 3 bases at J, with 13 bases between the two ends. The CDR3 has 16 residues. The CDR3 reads CASSLAALRGTDTQYF. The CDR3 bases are TGTGCCAGCAGTTTAGCGGCCCTAAGGGGGACAGATACGCAGTATTTT.

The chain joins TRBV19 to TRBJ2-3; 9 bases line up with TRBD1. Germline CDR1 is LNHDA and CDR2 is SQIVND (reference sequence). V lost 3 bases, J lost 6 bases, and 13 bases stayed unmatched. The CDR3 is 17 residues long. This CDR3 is CASSITGTGTFGDTQYF. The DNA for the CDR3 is TGTGCCAGTAGTATTACCGGGACAGGGACGTTTGGGGATACGCAGTATTTT. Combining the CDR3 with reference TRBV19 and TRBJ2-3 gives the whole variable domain DGGITQSPKYLFRKEGQNVTLSCEQNLNHDAMYWYRQDPGQGLRLIYYSQIVNDFQKGDIAEGYSVSREKKESFPLTVTSAQKNPTAFYLCASSITGTGTFGDTQYFGPGTRLTVL.

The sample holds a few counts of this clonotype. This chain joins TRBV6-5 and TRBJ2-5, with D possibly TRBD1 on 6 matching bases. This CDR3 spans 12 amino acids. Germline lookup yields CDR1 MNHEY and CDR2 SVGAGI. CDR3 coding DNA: TGTGGGGCTACAGGGCCAGGAGAGACCCAGTACTTC. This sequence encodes CGATGPGETQYF.

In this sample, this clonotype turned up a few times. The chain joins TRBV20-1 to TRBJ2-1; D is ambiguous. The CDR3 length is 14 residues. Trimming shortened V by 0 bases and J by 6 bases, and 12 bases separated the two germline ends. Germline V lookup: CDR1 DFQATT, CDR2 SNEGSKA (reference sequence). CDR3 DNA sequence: TGCAGTGCTAGAGATCGAAGGATCCCCAATGAGCAGTTCTTC. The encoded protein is CSARDRRIPNEQFF.

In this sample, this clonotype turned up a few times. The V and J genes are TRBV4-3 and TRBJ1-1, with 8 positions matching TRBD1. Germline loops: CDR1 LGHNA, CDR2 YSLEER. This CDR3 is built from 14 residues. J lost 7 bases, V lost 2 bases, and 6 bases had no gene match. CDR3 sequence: CASSQFEDRGEAFF. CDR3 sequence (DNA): TGCGCCAGCAGCCAATTCGAAGACAGGGGTGAAGCTTTCTTT.

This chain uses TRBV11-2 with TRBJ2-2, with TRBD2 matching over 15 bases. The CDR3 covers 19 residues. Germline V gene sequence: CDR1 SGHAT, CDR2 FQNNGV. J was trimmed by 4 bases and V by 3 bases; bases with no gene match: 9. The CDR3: CASSLEPLGLAGGTGELFF. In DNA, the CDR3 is TGTGCCAGCAGCTTGGAACCCTTGGGACTAGCGGGGGGCACCGGGGAGCTGTTTTTT.

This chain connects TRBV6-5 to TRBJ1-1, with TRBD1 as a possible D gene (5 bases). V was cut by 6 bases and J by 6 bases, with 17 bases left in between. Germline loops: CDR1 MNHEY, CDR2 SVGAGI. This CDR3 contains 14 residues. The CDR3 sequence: CASSGTYGDSEAFF. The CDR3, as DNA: TGTGCCAGCAGCGGTACCTACGGGGACTCTGAAGCTTTCTTT.

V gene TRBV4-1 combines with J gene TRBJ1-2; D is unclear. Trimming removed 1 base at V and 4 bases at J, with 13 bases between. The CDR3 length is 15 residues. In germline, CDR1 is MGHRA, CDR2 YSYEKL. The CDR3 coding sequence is TGCGCCAGCAGCCAAGTAGGCAGCCCCCCCTATGGCTACACCTTC. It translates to CASSQVGSPPYGYTF.